Each of the 13 T cell receptor beta chains below was sequenced from the same sample in a study of cytomegalovirus exposure and HLA in healthy donors. Researchers ran the PCR with 60 Vbeta and 13 Jbeta primers. Profiled with immunoSEQ multiplex PCR; TCRdb holds only in-frame clones, not every one. There are over 100,000 clones in the sample; 74% occur only once, and around 5% lies in the top ten. The sequenced sample was PBMCs. These receptors all come from a man aged 25 to 45 in good health and CMV-seropositive.

This chain joins TRBV4-2 and TRBJ2-1; 8 bases are shared with TRBD1. This CDR3 contains 18 residues. V shed 2 bases and J 0 bases; nucleotides not matched to a gene: 9. CDR1 is LGHNA, CDR2 YNFKEQ, per germline. In DNA, the CDR3 is TGTGCCAGCAGCCAACGAACTGACAGGGGCAGCTCCTACAATGAGCAGTTCTTC. Residues: CASSQRTDRGSSYNEQFF.

A few counts support this clone. The V and J genes are TRBV6-1 and TRBJ2-3; the match to TRBD1 covers 11 bases. In germline, CDR1 is MNHNS, CDR2 SASEGT. Losses at the gene ends were 4 bases for V and 1 base for J; bases not matched to a gene: 4. The CDR3 sequence is 16 residues long. CDR3 sequence reads: CASSADRGLGTDTQYF. The CDR3 nucleotides read TGTGCCAGCAGTGCGGACAGGGGGCTAGGCACAGATACGCAGTATTTT.

The CDR3 protein is CASSLDGTGGAWANVLTF. The CDR3 bases are TGCGCCAGCAGCTTGGATGGGACAGGGGGAGCTTGGGCCAACGTCCTGACTTTC. V and J are TRBV5-1 and TRBJ2-6; 11 bases line up with TRBD1. This CDR3 comprises 18 residues. Germline CDR1 is SGHRS and CDR2 is YFSETQ. Unmatched junction bases numbered 7, after V lost 0 bases and J lost 5 bases.

The chain couples TRBV5-1 to TRBJ1-4; TRBD1 is a possible D gene (5 bases). V lost 1 base and J lost 10, with 11 bases in between. The CDR3 is made up of 13 amino acids. Germline lookup yields CDR1 SGHRS and CDR2 YFSETQ. CDR3 region: CASSLTGPGKLFF. CDR3 DNA: TGCGCCAGCAGCTTGACAGGTCCCGGAAAACTGTTTTTT.

CDR3: CASSLVQGGEAFF. DNA of the CDR3: TGTGCCAGCAGCTTAGTCCAGGGAGGTGAAGCTTTCTTT. The chain combines TRBV11-3 with TRBJ1-1; TRBD1 is a possible D gene (5 bases). Trimming removed 1 base from V and 7 bases from J, with 10 bases in between. This CDR3 region has 13 residues. The germline gives CDR1 SGHNT, CDR2 YENEEA.

The chain's CDR3 is CASSWDRSRSLYGYTF. CDR3 nucleotide sequence: TGTGCCAGCAGCTGGGACAGGTCGAGGAGTCTCTATGGCTACACCTTC. The J gene is TRBJ1-2, the V gene TRBV5-4; 8 bases are a match to TRBD1. The CDR3 spans 16 residues. Germline V gives CDR1 SGHNT, CDR2 YYREEE (reference sequence). V gave up 3 bases and J gave up 4 bases; unmatched junction bases: 11. The whole variable domain, remainder taken from reference TRBV5-4 and TRBJ1-2, is ETGVTQSPTHLIKTRGQQVTLRCSSQSGHNTVSWYQQALGQGPQFIFQYYREEENGRGNFPPRFSGLQFPNYSSELNVNALELDDSALYLCASSWDRSRSLYGYTFGSGTRLTVV.

The rearrangement uses TRBV7-9 and TRBJ1-4; no definite D call. The CDR3 is 17 amino acids. V lost 1 base and J lost 0, with 12 bases in between. CDR1 is SEHNR, CDR2 FQNEAQ, per germline (reference sequence). The CDR3 is CASSLGRGYATNEKLFF. CDR3 nucleotides: TGTGCCAGCAGCTTAGGTCGGGGATATGCAACTAATGAAAAACTGTTTTTT.

This clone was counted ten times or more. The V call is TRBV7-9, the J call TRBJ1-1; no firm D call. The CDR3 consists of 13 residues. The germline gives CDR1 SEHNR, CDR2 FQNEAQ (reference sequence). V shed 1 base and J shed 5 bases, with 8 bases lying between them. CDR3 DNA sequence: TGTGCCAGCAGCTTAGAAGAGGTAACTGAAGCTTTCTTT. It codes for CASSLEEVTEAFF.

This chain uses TRBV5-4 with TRBJ2-5, with TRBD1 as a possible D gene (5 bases). The end of the DNA fits TRBJ2-7 better, so the J call may be wrong. From germline, CDR1 is SGHNT and CDR2 YYREEE (reference sequence). There are 14 residues in the CDR3. DNA of the CDR3: TGTGCCAGCAGATTAGGTGGGGCGTCCTACGAGCAGTACTTC. Amino acid sequence: CASRLGGASYEQYF.

The chain links TRBV25-1 to TRBJ2-2; 13 bases line up with TRBD2. The V gene's germline CDR1 is MGHDK and CDR2 SYGVNS. The V gene end was trimmed by 1 base and the J gene end by 4 bases; junction bases not matched to a gene: 6. The CDR3 has 18 residues. The CDR3 sequence: CASSEFTSGGAGTGELFF. The CDR3 DNA reads TGTGCCAGCAGTGAATTTACTAGCGGGGGGGCTGGCACCGGGGAGCTGTTTTTT.

The chain employs TRBV10-3 and TRBJ2-3; D not resolved. Trimming left V 7 bases short and J 3 bases short, with 17 bases between. Germline CDR1 reads ENHRY; CDR2 reads SYGVKD. The length of the CDR3 is 15 residues. CDR3 region: CAITFSGSSTDTQYF. The CDR3 region has the DNA TGTGCCATCACCTTTTCCGGGTCCTCAACAGATACGCAGTATTTT.

The genes are TRBV28 and TRBJ2-3; D is uncertain. V gave up 4 bases and J gave up 4 bases, with 12 bases separating them. This CDR3 region has 14 residues. In germline, CDR1 is MDHEN, CDR2 SYDVKM. The CDR3 region is CASSSVFEADTQYF. In DNA, the CDR3 is TGTGCCAGCAGTTCCGTCTTTGAGGCAGATACGCAGTATTTT.

To note about this clone: Just one base apart from a much larger clone, this may be a read error. V and J are TRBV2 and TRBJ2-7; 10 bases match TRBD1. Germline trimming cut 6 bases from V and 2 bases from J; bases unmatched to any gene: 4. Germline loops: CDR1 SNHLY, CDR2 FYNNEI. The CDR3 is 14 amino acids. The CDR3 nucleotides are TGTGCCAGCAGCTCCGGGACAGGGGCCTACGAGCAGTACTTC. It encodes CASSSGTGAYEQYF.